The clone carrying this T cell receptor beta chain was recorded many times. Its matching antigen is unknown. The V and J ends lost 10 bases and 4 bases, in that order; junction bases with no gene match: 3. CDR1 is LNHDA, CDR2 SQIVND, per germline (reference sequence). This CDR3 spans 12 amino acids. The template, roughly 0.45 ug total RNA, yielded TCR beta cDNA made with a constant-region primer. Researchers made the TCR beta libraries by running three nested multiplex PCR rounds with slightly modified ARM-PCR. The first two PCR rounds, around 10 cycles each, used TRBV1-TRBV30 forward primers and a C-beta reverse primer. TCRdb analysed the multiplex PCR reads with MiXCR anew, one entry per CDR3 protein. In the table there are more than 95,000 distinct CDR3 sequences, about four fifths of which are singletons. Bulk tissue was left unsorted, and RNA and DNA were co-extracted from around 18-30 mg of it.

This sample was taken from a study of tumor-infiltrating lymphocytes in primary liver carcinoma. The wider study: T1-T3 N0M0 was the stage of the tumors, which were 4.2 to 10 cm across.

The study, taken as a whole, reports: It was in tumors, not blood, that the top-250-clone fraction was significantly higher (p = 0.039). Researchers found tumor-adjacent and tumor-blood pairs overlapped less than tumor region pairs.

V gene TRBV19 combines with J gene TRBJ2-5, with TRBD2 matching over 10 bases. Sequencing input: liver tumor tissue from sampling region 3. The subset is: tumor region T3, left-lateral pole. The clonotype comes from a man in his forties or fifties with primary liver carcinoma and hepatitis B virus infection. CDR3 protein: CATRLAGETQYF. CDR3 bases: TGTGCCACTCGACTAGCGGGAGAGACCCAGTACTTC.